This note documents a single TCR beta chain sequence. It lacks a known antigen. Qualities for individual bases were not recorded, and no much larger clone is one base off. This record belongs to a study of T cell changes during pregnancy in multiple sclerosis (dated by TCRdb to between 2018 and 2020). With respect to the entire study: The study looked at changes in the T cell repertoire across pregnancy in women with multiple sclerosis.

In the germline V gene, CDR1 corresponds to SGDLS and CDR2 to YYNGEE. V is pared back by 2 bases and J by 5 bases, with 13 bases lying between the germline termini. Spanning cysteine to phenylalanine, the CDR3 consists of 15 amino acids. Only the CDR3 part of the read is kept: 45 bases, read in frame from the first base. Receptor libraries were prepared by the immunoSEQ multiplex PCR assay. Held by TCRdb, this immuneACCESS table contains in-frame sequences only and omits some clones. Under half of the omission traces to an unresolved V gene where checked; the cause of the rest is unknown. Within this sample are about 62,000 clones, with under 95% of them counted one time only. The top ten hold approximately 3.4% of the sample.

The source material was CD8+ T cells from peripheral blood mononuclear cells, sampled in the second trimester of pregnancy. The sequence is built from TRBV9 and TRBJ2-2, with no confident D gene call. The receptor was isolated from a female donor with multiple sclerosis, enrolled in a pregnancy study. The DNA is TGTGCCAGCAGCGTCTCACCTAAACTTACCGGGGAGCTGTTTTTT. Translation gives CASSVSPKLTGELFF.